These 13 T cell receptor beta chains share one sample of origin, sequenced in a study of graft-versus-host responses after intestinal transplantation (dated by TCRdb to about 2021). These receptors lack a known antigen. Per the publication, the time point label means: cells obtained before transplantation from donor or recipient. Library preparation employed the immunoSEQ multiplex PCR assay. Sourced from immuneACCESS, this table was stored by TCRdb with only in-frame sequences that have V and J called. A share of the clones is absent; for the studies checked, an unresolved V gene accounts for under half, and the remainder has no known explanation. For this sample there are about 81,000 clones; about 91% appear just once. The ten largest clones capture 0.3% to 0.35% of the sample. This sample comprised unstimulated CD4+ T cells sorted from spleen or lymph node cells, obtained before transplant. These receptor sequences come from a human donor who was the organ donor for an intestinal transplant.

The gene calls are TRBV5-1 and TRBJ2-5; no clear D gene. Looked up from germline, CDR1 is SGHRS and CDR2 is YFSETQ. V gave up 2 bases and J gave up 1 base, with 9 bases separating them. The CDR3 loop spans 14 amino acids. The chain's CDR3 is CASSFSLPQETQYF. The CDR3 region has the DNA TGCGCCAGCAGCTTCTCTCTCCCCCAAGAGACCCAGTACTTC.

This chain links TRBV14 with TRBJ2-7, with D unresolved. V lost 4 bases and J 2 bases, leaving 9 bases between the germline ends. Germline V gives CDR1 SGHDN, CDR2 FVKESK. This CDR3 is built from 13 residues. The DNA for the CDR3 is TGTGCCAGCAGCCCCCTCTATGCCTACGAGCAGTACTTC. This gives the protein CASSPLYAYEQYF.

The chain links TRBV15 to TRBJ1-5; perhaps TRBD1 as D (5 bases). The CDR3 has 13 amino acids. CDR1 LNHNV and CDR2 YYDKDF come from the germline V gene (reference sequence). Trimming pared 6 bases from V and 5 bases from J, leaving 11 bases between. The CDR3 DNA reads TGTGCCACCAGGCGGGACCCTTATCAGCCCCAGCATTTT. Translation gives CATRRDPYQPQHF.

This clone appeared once. The chain employs TRBV9 and TRBJ2-3, with TRBD2 matching over 10 bases. J lost 2 bases, V lost 3 bases, and 9 bases had no gene match. There are 17 residues in the CDR3. The germline gives CDR1 SGDLS, CDR2 YYNGEE. The CDR3 loop reads CASSDRGTSALTDTQYF. The DNA of the CDR3 is TGTGCCAGCAGCGACAGGGGGACTAGCGCACTCACAGATACGCAGTATTTT.

The genes are TRBV11-2 and TRBJ1-2; D unresolved. The germline V gene has CDR1 SGHAT and CDR2 FQNNGV. Trimming took 1 base from V and 2 from J, leaving 11 bases between them. This CDR3 contains 15 residues. The CDR3 DNA reads as TGTGCCAGCAGCTTAGTCCCCTATGCAAACTATGGCTACACCTTC. Amino acids: CASSLVPYANYGYTF.

This clone was counted a single time. This chain uses TRBV7-8 with TRBJ2-1; 9 bases are shared with TRBD2. Germline lookup yields CDR1 SGHVS and CDR2 FQNEAQ. V gave up 1 base and J gave up 7 bases; unmatched junction bases: 5. This CDR3 spans 15 amino acids. In DNA form, the CDR3 reads TGTGCCAGCAGCTTAGGGGGCGGGAGGGTAAATGAGCAGTTCTTC. This sequence encodes CASSLGGGRVNEQFF.

This chain connects TRBV6-5 to TRBJ2-1, with 7 bases lining up with TRBD2. The CDR3 covers 15 residues. J gave up 7 bases and V 5 bases, and 11 bases lay outside the gene matches. From germline, CDR1 is MNHEY and CDR2 SVGAGI. In DNA form, the CDR3 reads TGTGCCAGCAGTGGACTGGGTCGGGGGGTAAATGAGCAGTTCTTC. It encodes CASSGLGRGVNEQFF.

The rearrangement uses TRBV4-2 and TRBJ2-4, with D uncertain. The CDR3 loop spans 17 amino acids. The ends were cut back, 0 bases at V and 2 bases at J, with 14 bases in the middle. The V gene's germline CDR1 is LGHNA and CDR2 YNFKEQ. The CDR3 DNA is TGTGCCAGCAGCCAAGATATCCTATCATTATCCAAAAACATTCAGTACTTC. This translates into CASSQDILSLSKNIQYF.

The gene calls are TRBV19 and TRBJ1-2; TRBD1 aligns across 10 bases. The germline gives CDR1 LNHDA, CDR2 SQIVND (reference sequence). The CDR3 loop spans 16 amino acids. The V segment lost 0 bases and the J segment 6 bases; nucleotides outside the gene matches: 7. The CDR3 loop reads CASSIDRQGAVNGYTF. Written as DNA, the CDR3 is TGTGCCAGTAGTATAGATCGACAGGGGGCGGTGAATGGCTACACCTTC.

This chain uses TRBV7-2 with TRBJ2-5; the D gene is possibly TRBD2 (5 bases). V shed 1 base and J shed 3 bases, with 9 bases lying between them. The CDR3 runs to 14 residues. Germline-derived CDR1 and CDR2 are SGHTA and FQGNSA. CDR3 protein: CASSLVRREETQYF. In DNA, the CDR3 is TGTGCCAGCAGCTTAGTACGGCGGGAAGAGACCCAGTACTTC.

The genes are TRBV25-1 and TRBJ2-7; the D gene is possibly TRBD1 (5 bases). CDR1 is MGHDK, CDR2 SYGVNS, per germline. The CDR3 loop spans 13 amino acids. Trimming stripped 0 bases from V and 8 bases from J, with 11 bases between. The CDR3 nucleotides are TGTGCCAGCAGTGAATACCAACCGGACAAGCAGTACTTC. It yields the protein CASSEYQPDKQYF.

The CDR3 is CASSLDNSYEQYF. In DNA form, the CDR3 reads TGTGCCAGCAGCTTGGACAACTCCTACGAGCAGTACTTC. The chain joins TRBV5-5 to TRBJ2-7; D unclear. V gave up 0 bases and J gave up 0 bases, with 4 bases separating them. The CDR3 spans 13 residues. Germline assignment: CDR1 SGHKS and CDR2 YYEKEE (reference sequence).

The chain is built from TRBV11-2 and TRBJ2-3; 7 bases fit TRBD2. From germline, CDR1 is SGHAT and CDR2 FQNNGV. V dropped 2 bases and J dropped 1; count of bases not matched to a gene: 6. The CDR3 totals 16 residues. CDR3 sequence reads: CASSLYWGGGTDTQYF. The CDR3 DNA reads TGTGCCAGCAGCTTATATTGGGGAGGGGGCACAGATACGCAGTATTTT.